The next 5 T cell receptor beta chains were all read from a single sample in a study of shared clonotypes between healthy human individuals. The protocol was immunoSEQ multiplex PCR, while the TCRdb copy is restricted to in-frame clones and leaves out a portion. The sample records about 2 million clones, over 85% being singletons. Input material: naive CD4+ T cells sorted from blood. Subset: CD45RA+ positively selected. The receptors derive from a man between 18 and 35 years old in good health.

This chain uses TRBV28 with TRBJ2-7, with D possibly being TRBD1 (5 bases). V lost 2 bases to trimming and J lost 7 bases, with 15 bases between them. Germline lookup yields CDR1 MDHEN and CDR2 SYDVKM. The length of the CDR3 is 14 residues. CDR3 DNA sequence: TGTGCCAGCAGTTTAATGTCGGCAGGGATGGAGCAGTACTTC. It is translated as CASSLMSAGMEQYF.

V is TRBV10-1 and J is TRBJ2-2, with 7 bases fitting TRBD1. There are 14 residues in the CDR3. V trimming: 5 bases; J trimming: 5 bases; junction bases outside the gene matches: 5. Germline V gene lookup returns CDR1 WNHNN and CDR2 SYGVQD (reference sequence). CDR3 amino acids: CASSLTGETGELFF. CDR3 DNA: TGCGCCAGCAGTTTAACAGGGGAGACCGGGGAGCTGTTTTTT.

The rearrangement links TRBV5-6 to TRBJ1-5; 7 bases fit TRBD1. CDR3 length: 15 amino acids. V was clipped by 4 bases and J by 0 bases; unmatched bases: 4. Germline values: CDR1 SGHDT, CDR2 YYEEEE. The chain's CDR3 is CASSQQGNSNQPQHF. CDR3 sequence (DNA): TGTGCCAGCAGCCAACAGGGGAATAGCAATCAGCCCCAGCATTTT.

The CDR3 loop reads CASSPQQGAGDTEAFF. The CDR3 bases are TGTGCCAGCTCACCACAACAGGGTGCGGGAGACACTGAAGCTTTCTTT. This chain joins TRBV18 and TRBJ1-1; TRBD1 is a possible D gene (6 bases). Germline V gene lookup returns CDR1 KGHSH and CDR2 LQKENI. The germline V and J ends were trimmed by 1 base and 3 bases, with 15 bases remaining between them. This CDR3 contains 16 residues. Variable domain in full (rest from reference TRBV18 and TRBJ1-1): NAGVMQNPRHLVRRRGQEARLRCSPMKGHSHVYWYRQLPEEGLKFMVYLQKENIIDESGMPKERFSAEFPKEGPSILRIQQVVRGDSAAYFCASSPQQGAGDTEAFFGQGTRLTVV.

J is TRBJ2-1 and V is TRBV30; 7 bases fit TRBD2. This CDR3 has 15 amino acids. Germline values: CDR1 GTSNPN, CDR2 SVGIG (reference sequence). V lost 7 bases to trimming and J lost 0 bases; unmatched junction nucleotides: 9. The CDR3 sequence is CASTQLADSYNEQFF. The CDR3 nucleotides read TGTGCCTCAACCCAGCTAGCGGACTCCTACAATGAGCAGTTCTTC.